The 23 T cell receptor beta chains below were found in one sample sequenced in a study of control samples from healthy donors and cancer patients. Assay used: immunoSEQ multiplex PCR; TCRdb lists only in-frame clones, some missing. The data show around 110,000 clones, approximately 93% seen once. Sequences were obtained from blood. The receptor source for this set is a young man in good health.

This rearrangement joins TRBV5-4 to TRBJ2-3; D is possibly TRBD2 (6 bases). Germline V CDR1 and CDR2: SGHNT, YYREEE (reference sequence). Trimming took 4 bases from V and 10 from J, leaving 19 bases between them. The CDR3 totals 14 residues. CDR3 in DNA: TGTGCCAGCAGCAGCCGGGACTGGGGCTCTTCGCAGTATTTT. This sequence encodes CASSSRDWGSSQYF.

The J gene is TRBJ2-7, the V gene TRBV6-6; TRBD1 matches 9 bases. V trimming: 5 bases; J trimming: 1 base; junction bases outside the gene matches: 6. The CDR3 length is 15 residues. The germline V gene encodes CDR1 MNHNY and CDR2 SVGAGI (reference sequence). The CDR3 DNA sequence: TGTGCCAGCAGTGTCACCGGGACAGGGTCCTACGAGCAGTACGTC. Protein product: CASSVTGTGSYEQYV.

In this sample, this clone turned up once. V gene TRBV10-3 combines with J gene TRBJ1-1, with D hard to call. CDR1 and CDR2 from the germline V gene are ENHRY and SYGVKD. The CDR3 runs 13 residues. V was clipped by 3 bases and J by 3 bases, with 8 bases between them. CDR3 residues: CAISDSSDTEAFF. The CDR3 coding sequence is TGTGCCATCAGTGACAGTAGTGACACTGAAGCTTTCTTT.

The rearrangement links TRBV15 to TRBJ2-5, with TRBD2 matching over 10 bases. The V and J ends lost 1 base and 1 base, in that order; junction bases with no gene match: 6. In germline, CDR1 is LNHNV, CDR2 YYDKDF (reference sequence). This CDR3 contains 17 residues. The CDR3 DNA follows: TGTGCCACCAGCAGAGGGAGCGGGGGGGATTCCCAAGAGACCCAGTACTTC. Its protein product is CATSRGSGGDSQETQYF.

The V and J genes are TRBV11-2 and TRBJ2-7, with a possible D match to TRBD2 (6 bases). Per the germline V gene, CDR1 is SGHAT and CDR2 is FQNNGV. V lost 5 bases and J lost 4, with 18 bases in between. The CDR3 consists of 15 residues. The CDR3 loop is CASSPWGSGPYEQYF. CDR3 nucleotide sequence: TGTGCCAGCAGCCCGTGGGGTAGCGGACCTTACGAGCAGTACTTC. The variable domain in full, with the rest retrieved from reference TRBV11-2 and TRBJ2-7, is EAGVAQSPRYKIIEKRQSVAFWCNPISGHATLYWYQQILGQGPKLLIQFQNNGVVDDSQLPKDRFSAERLKGVDSTLKIQPAKLEDSAVYLCASSPWGSGPYEQYFGPGTRLTVT.

The chain uses TRBV6-1 and TRBJ2-1, with D perhaps given as TRBD1 or TRBD2 (7 bases each). The CDR3 extends over 15 amino acids. Germline CDR1 MNHNS, CDR2 SASEGT. V was trimmed by 2 bases and J by 4 bases, leaving 12 bases between them. CDR3 sequence: CASSESGGGYNEQFF. Written as DNA, the CDR3 is TGTGCCAGCAGTGAATCAGGGGGGGGGTACAATGAGCAGTTCTTC.

The rearrangement uses TRBV3-1 (or the pseudogene TRBV3-2) and TRBJ2-5; 11 bases map to TRBD1. The CDR3 is 14 residues long. From germline, CDR1 is LGHDT and CDR2 YNNKEL (reference sequence). V was pared by 4 bases and J by 5 bases, with 3 bases of the junction left unmatched. The CDR3, as DNA: TGTGCCAGCAGCCGGGGGACAGGGGGGGAGACCCAGTACTTC. Translating it yields CASSRGTGGETQYF.

This sequence joins TRBV2 and TRBJ2-1; no clear D. Trimming took 4 bases from V and 10 from J, leaving 8 bases between them. The germline V gene has CDR1 SNHLY and CDR2 FYNNEI. This CDR3 region has 11 residues. Written as DNA, the CDR3 is TGTGCCAGCAGTGTTCAGAAGGAGCAGTTCTTC. Translation: CASSVQKEQFF.

This chain connects TRBV28 to TRBJ2-3; 10 bases align to TRBD2. Germline V CDR1 and CDR2: MDHEN, SYDVKM. This CDR3 contains 16 residues. With V trimmed by 0 bases and J by 4 bases, 4 bases remained unmatched. CDR3 sequence: CASSLWASGGSDTQYF. CDR3 nucleotides: TGTGCCAGCAGTTTATGGGCTAGCGGGGGCTCAGATACGCAGTATTTT.

The table lists this clone with a count of one. The rearrangement uses TRBV9 and TRBJ2-3, with 7 bases aligning to TRBD2. CDR1 is SGDLS, CDR2 YYNGEE, per germline. V lost 2 bases, J lost 1 base, and 7 bases stayed unmatched. There are 16 residues in the CDR3. Here the CDR3 DNA reads TGTGCCAGCAGCGTGGGGGGAGGGGACCGCACAGATACGCAGTATTTT. It translates to CASSVGGGDRTDTQYF.

This chain joins TRBV6-5 and TRBJ1-1, with TRBD1 as a possible D gene (5 bases). The CDR3 has 15 residues. The germline gives CDR1 MNHEY, CDR2 SVGAGI. V was cut by 0 bases and J by 4 bases, with 12 bases left in between. The chain's CDR3 is CASSYSGTQFTEAFF. CDR3 nucleotide sequence: TGTGCCAGCAGTTACTCTGGGACCCAATTCACTGAAGCTTTCTTT.

The rearrangement links TRBV2 to TRBJ2-7; D perhaps matches TRBD2 (5 bases). Per the germline V gene, CDR1 is SNHLY and CDR2 is FYNNEI. CDR3 length: 12 amino acids. This CDR3 reads CAIGPGYYEQYV. The DNA of the CDR3 is TGTGCTATTGGCCCGGGGTACTACGAGCAGTACGTC.

V is TRBV19 and J is TRBJ1-2; 7 nucleotides agree with TRBD1. J was trimmed by 7 bases and V by 5 bases; bases with no gene match: 10. Germline-derived CDR1 and CDR2 are LNHDA and SQIVND (reference sequence). The CDR3 is 14 residues long. CDR3 protein: CASSPRQGGGGYTF. DNA of the CDR3: TGTGCCAGTAGTCCCCGACAGGGAGGAGGTGGCTACACCTTC.

The chain couples TRBV5-1 to TRBJ2-1, with D perhaps TRBD1 (5 bases). Germline V gives CDR1 SGHRS, CDR2 YFSETQ. Trimming removed 1 base at V and 7 bases at J, with 15 bases between. The CDR3 runs to 15 residues. The CDR3 DNA sequence: TGCGCCAGCAGCTTGAATACAGGTTCTGGGAATGAGCAGTTCTTC. This codes for CASSLNTGSGNEQFF. Full variable domain (missing parts from reference TRBV5-1 and TRBJ2-1): KAGVTQTPRYLIKTRGQQVTLSCSPISGHRSVSWYQQTPGQGLQFLFEYFSETQRNKGNFPGRFSGRQFSNSRSEMNVSTLELGDSALYLCASSLNTGSGNEQFFGPGTRLTVL.

This chain links TRBV5-1 with TRBJ1-2; 10 nucleotides align to TRBD1. The CDR3 contains 13 residues. Germline V gene sequence: CDR1 SGHRS, CDR2 YFSETQ. Germline trimming cut 5 bases from V and 7 bases from J; bases unmatched to any gene: 5. CDR3 sequence (DNA): TGCGCCAGCAGTCTACGGACAGGGGGTGGCTACACCTTC. Its protein is CASSLRTGGGYTF. Looking up the rest from reference TRBV5-1 and TRBJ1-2 gives the full variable domain: KAGVTQTPRYLIKTRGQQVTLSCSPISGHRSVSWYQQTPGQGLQFLFEYFSETQRNKGNFPGRFSGRQFSNSRSEMNVSTLELGDSALYLCASSLRTGGGYTFGSGTRLTVV.

This clone was found once. The chain links TRBV6-5 to TRBJ1-1; a weak D match, TRBD1 (6 bases). Germline assignment: CDR1 MNHEY and CDR2 SVGAGI. V lost 11 bases to trimming and J lost 1 base, with 8 bases between them. CDR3 length: 11 residues. The CDR3 DNA follows: TGTGCCTCGGACAGGAACACTGAAGCTTTCTTT. It yields the protein CASDRNTEAFF.

V is TRBV7-8 and J is TRBJ2-1, with 8 bases matching TRBD2. The V gene's germline CDR1 is SGHVS and CDR2 FQNEAQ. V lost 5 bases, J lost 3 bases, and 9 bases stayed unmatched. This CDR3 has 16 residues. DNA for the CDR3: TGTGCCAGCAGCCCCCGCGGGGGGCCTTTCTACAATGAGCAGTTCTTC. It codes for CASSPRGGPFYNEQFF. The variable domain in full, with the rest retrieved from reference TRBV7-8 and TRBJ2-1, is GAGVSQSPRYKVAKRGQDVALRCDPISGHVSLFWYQQALGQGPEFLTYFQNEAQLDKSGLPSDRFFAERPEGSVSTLKIQRTQQEDSAVYLCASSPRGGPFYNEQFFGPGTRLTVL.

The chain links TRBV27 to TRBJ2-7, with TRBD1 identical over 9 bases. J gave up 3 bases and V 5 bases, and 20 bases lay outside the gene matches. CDR3 length equals 19 residues. CDR1 is MNHEY and CDR2 is SMNVEV in the germline V gene (reference sequence). As DNA, the CDR3 is TGTGCCAGCAGTCCCAGAACCGGGACAGGGATCCTCCGAAACTACGAGCAGTACTTC. This sequence encodes CASSPRTGTGILRNYEQYF.

The chain carries TRBV20-1 and TRBJ1-2; 11 bases map to TRBD1. The CDR3 is made up of 11 amino acids. Germline lookup yields CDR1 DFQATT and CDR2 SNEGSKA (reference sequence). Trimming cost V 7 bases and J 8 bases; bases outside gene matches: 3. The CDR3 nucleotides are TGCAGTGGGGGACAGGGGGGAGGCTACACCTTC. Residues: CSGGQGGGYTF.

J is TRBJ2-2 and V is TRBV7-9; D may be TRBD1 or TRBD2 (5 bases each). The ends were cut back, 5 bases at V and 5 bases at J, with 12 bases in the middle. Germline V CDR1 and CDR2: SEHNR, FQNEAQ (reference sequence). The CDR3 runs to 14 residues. CDR3 in amino acids: CASSPGTPTGELFF. CDR3 bases: TGTGCCAGCAGCCCCGGGACGCCGACCGGGGAGCTGTTTTTT. Together with reference TRBV7-9 and TRBJ2-2, the CDR3 gives the full variable domain: DTGVSQNPRHKITKRGQNVTFRCDPISEHNRLYWYRQTLGQGPEFLTYFQNEAQLEKSRLLSDRFSAERPKGSFSTLEIQRTEQGDSAMYLCASSPGTPTGELFFGEGSRLTVL.

This clone was recorded once. V is TRBV6-1 and J is TRBJ1-1, with TRBD1 as a possible D gene (6 bases). Germline CDR1 is MNHNS and CDR2 is SASEGT. The CDR3 consists of 17 residues. V lost 3 bases to trimming and J lost 3 bases, with 20 bases between them. The CDR3 DNA reads as TGTGCCAGCAGTGACCCACAAATGACAGGAGCGGACACTGAAGCTTTCTTT. Protein sequence: CASSDPQMTGADTEAFF.

The chain is built from TRBV28 and TRBJ1-2, with D uncertain. The germline CDR1 and CDR2 sequences are MDHEN and SYDVKM. Trimming pared 7 bases from V and 1 base from J, leaving 7 bases between. This CDR3 is built from 12 residues. DNA for the CDR3: TGTGCCAGCACAACGGGTAACTATGGCTACACCTTC. It is translated as CASTTGNYGYTF.

The count of this clone is one. The rearrangement uses TRBV28 and TRBJ2-5; D is ambiguous. The CDR3 is 16 residues long. CDR1 is MDHEN and CDR2 is SYDVKM in the germline V gene. V lost 4 bases and J lost 4, with 19 bases in between. Written as DNA, the CDR3 is TGTGCCAGCAGTTGGGCACGGTCAAGACACCGAGAGACCCAGTACTTC. It is translated as CASSWARSRHRETQYF.